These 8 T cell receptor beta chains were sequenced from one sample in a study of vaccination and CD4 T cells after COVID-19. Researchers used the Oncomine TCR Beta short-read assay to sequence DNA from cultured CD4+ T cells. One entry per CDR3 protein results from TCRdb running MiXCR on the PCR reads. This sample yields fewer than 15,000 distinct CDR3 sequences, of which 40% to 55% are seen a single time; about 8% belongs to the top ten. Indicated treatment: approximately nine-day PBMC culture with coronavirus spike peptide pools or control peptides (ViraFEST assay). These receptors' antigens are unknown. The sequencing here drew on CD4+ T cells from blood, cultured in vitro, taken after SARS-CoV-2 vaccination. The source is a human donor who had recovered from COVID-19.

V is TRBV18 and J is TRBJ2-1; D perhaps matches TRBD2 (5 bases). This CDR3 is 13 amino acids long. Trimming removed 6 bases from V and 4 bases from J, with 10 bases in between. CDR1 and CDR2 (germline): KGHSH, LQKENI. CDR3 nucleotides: TGTGCCAGCTCGCTCGGGGAGTACAATGAGCAGTTCTTC. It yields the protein CASSLGEYNEQFF.

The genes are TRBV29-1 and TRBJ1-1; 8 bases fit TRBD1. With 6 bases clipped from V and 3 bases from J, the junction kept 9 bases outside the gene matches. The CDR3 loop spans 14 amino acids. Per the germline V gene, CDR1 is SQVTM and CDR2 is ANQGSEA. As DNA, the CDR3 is TGCAGCGTGACTACGGACAGGGAAGACACTGAAGCTTTCTTT. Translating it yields CSVTTDREDTEAFF.

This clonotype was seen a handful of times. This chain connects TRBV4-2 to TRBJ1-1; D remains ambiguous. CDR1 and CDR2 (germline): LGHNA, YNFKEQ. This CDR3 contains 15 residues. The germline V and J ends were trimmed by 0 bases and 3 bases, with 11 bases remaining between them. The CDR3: CASSQDRESHTEAFF. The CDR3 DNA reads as TGTGCCAGCAGCCAAGATCGGGAGTCCCACACTGAAGCTTTCTTT.

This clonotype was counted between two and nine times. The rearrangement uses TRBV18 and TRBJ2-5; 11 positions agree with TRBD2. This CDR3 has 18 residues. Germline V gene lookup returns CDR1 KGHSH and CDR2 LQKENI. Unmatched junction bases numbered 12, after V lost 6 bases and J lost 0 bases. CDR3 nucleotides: TGTGCCAGCTCCCCGAATAGCGGGAGGGCCGTCGACCAAGAGACCCAGTACTTC. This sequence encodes CASSPNSGRAVDQETQYF.

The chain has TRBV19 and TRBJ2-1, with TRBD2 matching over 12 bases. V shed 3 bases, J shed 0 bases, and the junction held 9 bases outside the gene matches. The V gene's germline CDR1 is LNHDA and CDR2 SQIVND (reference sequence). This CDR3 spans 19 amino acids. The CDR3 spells CASSMMASGRASSYNEQFF. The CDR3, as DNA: TGTGCCAGTAGTATGATGGCTAGCGGGAGGGCCAGCTCCTACAATGAGCAGTTCTTC. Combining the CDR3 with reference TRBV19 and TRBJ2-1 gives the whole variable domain DGGITQSPKYLFRKEGQNVTLSCEQNLNHDAMYWYRQDPGQGLRLIYYSQIVNDFQKGDIAEGYSVSREKKESFPLTVTSAQKNPTAFYLCASSMMASGRASSYNEQFFGPGTRLTVL.

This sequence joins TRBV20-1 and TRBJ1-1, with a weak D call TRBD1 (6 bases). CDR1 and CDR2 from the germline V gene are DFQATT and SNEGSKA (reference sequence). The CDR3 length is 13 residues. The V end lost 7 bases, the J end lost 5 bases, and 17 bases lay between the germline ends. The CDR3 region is CSVGGRVETEAFF. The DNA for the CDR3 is TGCAGTGTAGGGGGGAGGGTTGAGACTGAAGCTTTCTTT.

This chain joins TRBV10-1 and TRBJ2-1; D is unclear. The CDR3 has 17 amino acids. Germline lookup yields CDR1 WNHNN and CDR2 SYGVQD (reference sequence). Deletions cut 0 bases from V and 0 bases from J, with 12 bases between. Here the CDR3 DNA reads TGCGCCAGCAGTGAGTCGACGGGCCCGAGCTCCTACAATGAGCAGTTCTTC. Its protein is CASSESTGPSSYNEQFF.

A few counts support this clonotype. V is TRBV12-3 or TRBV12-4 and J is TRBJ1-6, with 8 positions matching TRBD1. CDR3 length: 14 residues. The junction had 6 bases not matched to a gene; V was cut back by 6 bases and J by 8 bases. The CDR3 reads CASSATGGDSPLHF. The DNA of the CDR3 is TGTGCCAGCAGCGCTACAGGGGGGGATTCACCCCTCCACTTT.